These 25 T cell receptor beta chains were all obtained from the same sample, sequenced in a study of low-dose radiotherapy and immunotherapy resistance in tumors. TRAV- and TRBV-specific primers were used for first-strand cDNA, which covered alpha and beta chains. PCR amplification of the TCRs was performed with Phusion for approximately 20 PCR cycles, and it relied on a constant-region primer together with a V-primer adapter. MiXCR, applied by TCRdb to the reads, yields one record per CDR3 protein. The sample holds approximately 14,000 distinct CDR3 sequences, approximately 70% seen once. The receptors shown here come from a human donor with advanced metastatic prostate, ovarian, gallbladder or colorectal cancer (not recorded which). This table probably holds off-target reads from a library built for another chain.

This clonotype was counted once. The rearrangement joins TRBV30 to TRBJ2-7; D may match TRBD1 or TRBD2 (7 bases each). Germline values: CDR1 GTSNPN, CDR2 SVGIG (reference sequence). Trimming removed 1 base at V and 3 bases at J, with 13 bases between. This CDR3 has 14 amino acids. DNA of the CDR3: TGTGCCTGGAGTGGAGGGGGCGGGAGCTACGAGCAGTACTTC. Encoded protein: CAWSGGGGSYEQYF.

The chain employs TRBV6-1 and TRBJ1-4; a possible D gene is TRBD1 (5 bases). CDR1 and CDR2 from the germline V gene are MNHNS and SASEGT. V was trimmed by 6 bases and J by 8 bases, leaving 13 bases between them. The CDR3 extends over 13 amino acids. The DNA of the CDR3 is TGTGCCAGCAGCGTCGGGGCAGGAGAAAAACTGTTTTTT. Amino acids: CASSVGAGEKLFF.

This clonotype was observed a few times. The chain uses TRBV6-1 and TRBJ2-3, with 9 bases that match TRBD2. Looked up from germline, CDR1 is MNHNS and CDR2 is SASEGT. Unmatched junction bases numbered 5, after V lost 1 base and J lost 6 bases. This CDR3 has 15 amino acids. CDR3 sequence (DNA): TGTGCCAGCAGTGAAGGGGGCGGGGGGGCCGATACGCAGTATTTT. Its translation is CASSEGGGGADTQYF.

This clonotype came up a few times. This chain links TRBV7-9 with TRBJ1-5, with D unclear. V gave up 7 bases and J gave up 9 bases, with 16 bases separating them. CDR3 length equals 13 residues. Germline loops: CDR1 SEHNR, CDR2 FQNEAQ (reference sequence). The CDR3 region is CASTLWTVRPQHF. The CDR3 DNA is TGTGCCAGCACCCTTTGGACGGTTCGGCCCCAGCATTTT.

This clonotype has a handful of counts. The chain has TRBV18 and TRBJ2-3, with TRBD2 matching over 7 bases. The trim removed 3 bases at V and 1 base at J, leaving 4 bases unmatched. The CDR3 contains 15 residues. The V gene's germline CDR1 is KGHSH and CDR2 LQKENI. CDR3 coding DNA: TGTGCCAGCTCACCGCAGCGGGGCCGCACAGATACGCAGTATTTT. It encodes CASSPQRGRTDTQYF. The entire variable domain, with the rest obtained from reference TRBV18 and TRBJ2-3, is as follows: NAGVMQNPRHLVRRRGQEARLRCSPMKGHSHVYWYRQLPEEGLKFMVYLQKENIIDESGMPKERFSAEFPKEGPSILRIQQVVRGDSAAYFCASSPQRGRTDTQYFGPGTRLTVL.

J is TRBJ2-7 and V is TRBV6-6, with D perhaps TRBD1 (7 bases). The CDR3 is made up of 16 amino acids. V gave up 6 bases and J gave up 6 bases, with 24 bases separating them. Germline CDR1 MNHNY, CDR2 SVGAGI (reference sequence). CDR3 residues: CASSDEPTGPGSEQYF. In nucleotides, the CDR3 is TGTGCCAGCAGCGACGAACCGACAGGGCCCGGGAGCGAGCAGTACTTC.

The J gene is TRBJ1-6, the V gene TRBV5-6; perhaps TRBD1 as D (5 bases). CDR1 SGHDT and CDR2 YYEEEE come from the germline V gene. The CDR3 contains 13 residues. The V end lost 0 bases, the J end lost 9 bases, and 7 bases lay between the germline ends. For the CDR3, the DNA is TGTGCCAGCAGCTTGGTGGGGCGTTCACCCCTCCACTTT. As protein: CASSLVGRSPLHF.

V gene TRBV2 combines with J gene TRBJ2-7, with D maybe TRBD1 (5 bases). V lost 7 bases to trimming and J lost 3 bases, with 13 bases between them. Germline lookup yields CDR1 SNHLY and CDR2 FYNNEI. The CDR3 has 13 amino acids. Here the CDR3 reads CASNRQLNYEQYF. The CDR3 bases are TGTGCCAGCAACCGACAGCTCAACTACGAGCAGTACTTC. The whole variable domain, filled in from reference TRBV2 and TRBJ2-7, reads EPEVTQTPSHQVTQMGQEVILRCVPISNHLYFYWYRQILGQKVEFLVSFYNNEISEKSEIFDDQFSVERPDGSNFTLKIRSTKLEDSAMYFCASNRQLNYEQYFGPGTRLTVT.

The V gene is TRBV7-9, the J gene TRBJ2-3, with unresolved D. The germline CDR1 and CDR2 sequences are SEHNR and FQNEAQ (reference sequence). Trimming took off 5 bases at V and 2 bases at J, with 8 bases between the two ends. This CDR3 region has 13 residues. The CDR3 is CASSRWDTDTQYF. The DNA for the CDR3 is TGTGCCAGCAGCCGCTGGGACACAGATACGCAGTATTTT.

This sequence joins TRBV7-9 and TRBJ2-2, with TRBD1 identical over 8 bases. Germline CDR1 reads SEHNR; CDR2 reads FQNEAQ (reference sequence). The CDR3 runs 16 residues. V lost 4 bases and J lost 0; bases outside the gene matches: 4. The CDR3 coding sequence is TGTGCCAGCAGCTCTCAGGGGGCCGCGAACACCGGGGAGCTGTTTTTT. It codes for CASSSQGAANTGELFF.

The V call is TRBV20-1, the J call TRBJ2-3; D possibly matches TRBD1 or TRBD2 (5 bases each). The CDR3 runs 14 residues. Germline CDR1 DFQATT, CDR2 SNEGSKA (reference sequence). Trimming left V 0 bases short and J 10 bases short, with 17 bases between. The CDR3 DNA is TGCAGTGCTAGAGAGGGTGGGACCCAGGAAGCGCAGTATTTT. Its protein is CSAREGGTQEAQYF.

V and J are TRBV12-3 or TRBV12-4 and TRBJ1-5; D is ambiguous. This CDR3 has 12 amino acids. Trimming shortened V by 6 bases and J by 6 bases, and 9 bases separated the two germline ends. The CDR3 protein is CASRRHGQPQHF. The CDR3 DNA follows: TGTGCCAGCAGACGACACGGTCAGCCCCAGCATTTT.

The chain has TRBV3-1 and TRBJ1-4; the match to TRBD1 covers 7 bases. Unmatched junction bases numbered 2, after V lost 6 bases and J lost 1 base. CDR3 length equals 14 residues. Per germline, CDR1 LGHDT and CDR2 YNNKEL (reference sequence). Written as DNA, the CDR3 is TGTGCCAGCAGGAGGGGGCAAACTAATGAAAAACTGTTTTTT. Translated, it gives CASRRGQTNEKLFF.

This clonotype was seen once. The CDR3 protein is CASSEGTGGLGYGYTF. CDR3 DNA: TGTGCCAGCAGTGAGGGAACAGGGGGCTTGGGCTATGGCTACACCTTC. This chain joins TRBV7-9 and TRBJ1-2; TRBD1 matches at 9 bases. Germline V gene data show CDR1 as SEHNR and CDR2 as FQNEAQ (reference sequence). V trimming: 6 bases; J trimming: 4 bases; junction bases outside the gene matches: 12. The CDR3 extends over 16 amino acids.

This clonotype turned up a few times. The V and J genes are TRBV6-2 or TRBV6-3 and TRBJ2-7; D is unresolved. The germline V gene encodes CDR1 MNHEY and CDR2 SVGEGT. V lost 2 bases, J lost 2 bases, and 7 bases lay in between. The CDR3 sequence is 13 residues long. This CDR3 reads CASSYEVAYEQYF. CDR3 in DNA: TGTGCCAGCAGTTACGAGGTAGCCTACGAGCAGTACTTC.

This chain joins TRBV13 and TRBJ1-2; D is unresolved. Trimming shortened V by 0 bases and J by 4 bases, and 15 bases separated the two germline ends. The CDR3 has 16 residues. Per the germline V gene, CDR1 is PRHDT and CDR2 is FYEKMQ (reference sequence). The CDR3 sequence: CASSLGPGSTSYGYTF. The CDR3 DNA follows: TGTGCCAGCAGCTTAGGCCCGGGATCAACTAGCTATGGCTACACCTTC.

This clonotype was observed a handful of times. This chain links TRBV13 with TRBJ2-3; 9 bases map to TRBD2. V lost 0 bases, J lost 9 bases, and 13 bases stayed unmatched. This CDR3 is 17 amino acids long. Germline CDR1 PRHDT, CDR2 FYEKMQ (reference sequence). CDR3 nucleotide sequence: TGTGCCAGCAGCTTAGGCCTTAGCGGGGGCCTGCTAGAGACGCAGTATTTT. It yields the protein CASSLGLSGGLLETQYF.

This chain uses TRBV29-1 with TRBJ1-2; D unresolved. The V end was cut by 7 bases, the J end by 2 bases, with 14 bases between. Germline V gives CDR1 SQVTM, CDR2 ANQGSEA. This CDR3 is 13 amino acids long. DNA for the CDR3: TGCAGCGCAGAGACCACGCGGAACTATGGCTACACCTTC. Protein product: CSAETTRNYGYTF.

The CDR3 region is CASSLTPAGGRGDTQYF. CDR3 sequence (DNA): TGTGCCAGCAGCTTAACCCCAGCGGGGGGCCGCGGAGATACGCAGTATTTT. The chain is built from TRBV7-2 and TRBJ2-3; 9 bases align to TRBD2. In germline, CDR1 is SGHTA, CDR2 FQGNSA. With 2 bases clipped from V and 5 bases from J, the junction kept 11 bases outside the gene matches. The CDR3 extends over 17 amino acids. The variable domain in full, completed from reference TRBV7-2 and TRBJ2-3, reads GAGVSQSPSNKVTEKGKDVELRCDPISGHTALYWYRQSLGQGLEFLIYFQGNSAPDKSGLPSDRFSAERTGGSVSTLTIQRTQQEDSAVYLCASSLTPAGGRGDTQYFGPGTRLTVL.

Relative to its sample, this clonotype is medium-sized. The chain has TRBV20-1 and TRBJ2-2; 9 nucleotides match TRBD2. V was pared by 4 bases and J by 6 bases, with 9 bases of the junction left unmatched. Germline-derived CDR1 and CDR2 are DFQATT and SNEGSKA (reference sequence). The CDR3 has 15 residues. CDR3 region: CSATPSGDLAGELFF. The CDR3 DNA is TGCAGTGCTACCCCTAGCGGGGATCTCGCCGGGGAGCTGTTTTTT.

CDR3 in amino acids: CASGRTVNTEAFF. The CDR3 DNA reads TGTGCTAGTGGTCGGACAGTAAACACTGAAGCTTTCTTT. The chain is built from TRBV12-5 and TRBJ1-1; perhaps TRBD1 as D (6 bases). Germline CDR1 reads LGHNT; CDR2 reads FRNRAP. The CDR3 has 13 amino acids. The V and J ends lost 5 bases and 2 bases respectively, with 9 bases between them.

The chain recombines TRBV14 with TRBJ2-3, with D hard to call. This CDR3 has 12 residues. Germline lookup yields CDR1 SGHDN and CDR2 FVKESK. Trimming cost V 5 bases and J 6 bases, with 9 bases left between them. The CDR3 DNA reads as TGTGCCAGCAGCTCAACTGTGGATACGCAGTATTTT. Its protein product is CASSSTVDTQYF.

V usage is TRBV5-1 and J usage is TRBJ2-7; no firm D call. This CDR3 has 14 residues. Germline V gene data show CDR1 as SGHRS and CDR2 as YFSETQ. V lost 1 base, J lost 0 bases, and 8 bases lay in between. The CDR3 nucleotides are TGCGCCAGCAGCTTGAGTCGAGGCTCCTACGAGCAGTACTTC. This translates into CASSLSRGSYEQYF.

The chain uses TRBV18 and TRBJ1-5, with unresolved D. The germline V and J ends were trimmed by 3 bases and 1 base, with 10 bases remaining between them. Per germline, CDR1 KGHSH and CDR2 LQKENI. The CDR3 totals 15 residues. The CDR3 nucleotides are TGTGCCAGCTCACCGGCGGGTCTGAGCAATCAGCCCCAGCATTTT. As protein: CASSPAGLSNQPQHF.

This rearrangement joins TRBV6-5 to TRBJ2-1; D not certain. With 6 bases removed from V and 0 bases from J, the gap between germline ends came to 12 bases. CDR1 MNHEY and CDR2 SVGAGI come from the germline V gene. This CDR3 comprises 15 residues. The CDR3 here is CASSRSRRSYNEQFF. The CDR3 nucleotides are TGTGCCAGCAGCCGATCTAGGCGCTCCTACAATGAGCAGTTCTTC.